This T cell receptor beta chain was captured in a study of T cell responses to AZD1222 COVID-19 vaccine. Notes on the study in general: A mostly white British donor set with more females was recruited, and clonal diversity was possibly underestimated. Unmutated variant regions reportedly attract nearly half of all spike-specific TCRs. Vaccine-associated CD4 TCRs spanned spike, dominant at 160-218 and 743-854. Sampled repertoires all dated from after the peak T cell response.

V gave up 3 bases and J gave up 14 bases, with 17 bases separating them. Germline V CDR1 and CDR2: MNHNS, SASEGT. The CDR3 length is 13 residues. Comment on this clone: The antigen remains unidentified.

Profiling relied on immunoSEQ multiplex PCR, and the TCRdb table lists in-frame clones only, not all of them. Here the sample spans about 140,000 clones, nearly 95% being singletons. The specimen comprised peripheral blood, sampled on day 0 of AZD1222 vaccination. The gene calls are TRBV6-1 and TRBJ2-4, with D unclear. The TCR comes from an adult in good health. DNA of the CDR3: TGTGCCAGCAGTGATGGCCCCGAAGGTCGGGAGTACTTC. Translation gives CASSDGPEGREYF.